This TCR beta chain was recovered during a study of T cell repertoires in cytomegalovirus infection. The wider study: Through public TCR beta signatures, both CMV infection and matching HLA type were indicated. Study results and limitations: The ex vivo response showed dominance by HLA-C-restricted CMV-specific TCR beta clonotypes. Totalled public TCR beta family frequency picked out people who carried CMV plus the relevant HLA.

At least ten counts were recorded for this clonotype. The antigen is not known. Sequence at one end of the junction differs from germline and may be a read error. TCRdb analysed the reads with MiXCR anew, one entry per CDR3 protein. The sample lists 350,000 to 500,000 distinct CDR3 sequences, 25% to 40% seen once, with roughly 15% in the top ten. The CDR3 spans 11 residues. This TCR came from a human donor in good health (CMV status not recorded). Some clones in this sample may be carry-over from other donors' samples. The material sequenced was PBMCs. The V gene is TRBV12-3 or TRBV12-4, the J gene TRBJ1-1; D not certain. CDR3 region: CASSPNNEAFF. The CDR3 region has the DNA TGTGCCAGCAGTCCGAACAATGAAGCTTTCTTT.